What follows are 26 T cell receptor beta chains derived from one specimen sequenced in a study of response to subunit inactivated influenza vaccine. TCRdb analysed the RT-PCR reads with MiXCR anew, one entry per CDR3 protein. The sample contains 550,000 to 800,000 distinct CDR3 sequences, 15% to 19% of which appear only once. The sample here was PBMCs from blood, taken 12 days after vaccination. All receptors derive from a man between 50 and 59 years old who received an inactivated influenza vaccine.

The V call is TRBV7-3, the J call TRBJ2-5; D is possibly TRBD2 (9 bases). The CDR3 consists of 19 residues. Germline V gives CDR1 SGHTA, CDR2 FQGTGA. The V and J ends lost 1 base and 5 bases respectively, with 26 bases between them. DNA for the CDR3: TGTGCCAGCAGCTTAAGGGCGGACAGGGAAGGGACTAGCTGGGAGACCCAGTACTTC. Encoded protein: CASSLRADREGTSWETQYF. Full variable domain (rest looked up from reference TRBV7-3 and TRBJ2-5): GAGVSQTPSNKVTEKGKYVELRCDPISGHTALYWYRQSLGQGPEFLIYFQGTGAADDSGLPNDRFFAVRPEGSVSTLKIQRTERGDSAVYLCASSLRADREGTSWETQYFGPGTRLLVL.

This clonotype came up a few times. The chain couples TRBV5-1 to TRBJ2-1; a weak D match, TRBD2 (5 bases). CDR1 and CDR2 (germline): SGHRS, YFSETQ. The germline V and J ends were trimmed by 2 bases and 0 bases, with 12 bases remaining between them. The CDR3 contains 16 residues. The CDR3 here is CASSFSSKGSYNEQFF. In DNA, the CDR3 is TGCGCCAGCAGCTTTTCTAGCAAAGGCTCCTACAATGAGCAGTTCTTC.

The chain links TRBV20-1 to TRBJ1-4, with 7 bases aligning to TRBD1. CDR3 length: 14 residues. Germline loops: CDR1 DFQATT, CDR2 SNEGSKA (reference sequence). The J segment lost 3 bases and the V segment lost 6 bases, leaving 7 bases of the junction unmatched. CDR3 bases: TGCAGTGCCCATCCACAGGGGTCTAATGAAAAACTGTTTTTT. Its protein product is CSAHPQGSNEKLFF.

This clonotype occurred a few times. DNA for the CDR3: TGTGCCAGCAGCTTAGTACCAGGTCCAGGGGCCAACGTCCTGACTTTC. Translation: CASSLVPGPGANVLTF. The V gene is TRBV11-2, the J gene TRBJ2-6, with D hard to call. Trimming left V 1 base short and J 4 bases short, with 11 bases between. The CDR3 is 16 residues long. The germline gives CDR1 SGHAT, CDR2 FQNNGV.

The V gene is TRBV7-2, the J gene TRBJ2-7; 8 bases line up with TRBD2. The CDR3 consists of 14 residues. V lost 5 bases to trimming and J lost 3 bases; unmatched junction nucleotides: 6. Germline values: CDR1 SGHTA, CDR2 FQGNSA. The CDR3 DNA follows: TGTGCCAGCAGCATTAGCGGGGCCTACTACGAGCAGTACTTC. Translated, it gives CASSISGAYYEQYF.

This clonotype was seen a handful of times. The chain is built from TRBV24-1 and TRBJ2-2; no clear D gene. The CDR3 has 13 amino acids. Germline V gene data show CDR1 as KGHDR and CDR2 as SFDVKD. Trimming removed 5 bases at V and 2 bases at J, with 5 bases between. CDR3 nucleotide sequence: TGTGCCACCAGTGTAGAAAACACCGGGGAGCTGTTTTTT. It encodes CATSVENTGELFF.

As regards this clonotype: A read error may produce the germline difference seen at one junction end. CDR3 nucleotides: TGCGCCAGCAGCCTGACAGGGGGCGAAGTCACTGAAGTTTTCTTT. Its translation: CASSLTGGEVTEVFF. This sequence joins TRBV5-1 and TRBJ1-1; 10 positions match TRBD1. This CDR3 has 15 amino acids. Germline V gene sequence: CDR1 SGHRS, CDR2 YFSETQ.

This clonotype has just a few counts. V gene TRBV6-6 combines with J gene TRBJ1-1; D is unclear. The CDR3 runs to 13 residues. CDR1 and CDR2 (germline): MNHNY, SVGAGI (reference sequence). The germline V and J ends were trimmed by 3 bases and 5 bases, with 10 bases remaining between them. The CDR3: CASSYEPRTEAFF. The CDR3, as DNA: TGTGCCAGCAGTTATGAGCCGAGAACTGAAGCTTTCTTT.

This chain uses TRBV3-1 with TRBJ1-2, with unresolved D. Germline loops: CDR1 LGHDT, CDR2 YNNKEL (reference sequence). The V end was cut by 2 bases, the J end by 8 bases, with 12 bases between. The CDR3 runs to 13 residues. The CDR3 is CASSQLGQEGYTF. The DNA for the CDR3 is TGTGCCAGCAGCCAATTGGGCCAGGAGGGCTACACCTTC.

The CDR3 is CATAAGTVPDEQFF. CDR3 sequence (DNA): TGTGCCACGGCCGCCGGGACCGTCCCCGATGAGCAGTTCTTC. The chain links TRBV27 to TRBJ2-1; D may be TRBD1 or TRBD2 (5 bases each). Germline CDR1 is MNHEY and CDR2 is SMNVEV (reference sequence). V shed 10 bases and J shed 8 bases, with 21 bases lying between them. The length of the CDR3 is 14 residues.

The chain combines TRBV20-1 with TRBJ2-7; 7 bases agree with TRBD1. The CDR3 is 15 residues long. J was trimmed by 4 bases and V by 0 bases; bases with no gene match: 9. Germline loops: CDR1 DFQATT, CDR2 SNEGSKA (reference sequence). For the CDR3, the DNA is TGCAGTGCTAGAGATCGAAGGGACAGACTTTACGAGCAGTACTTC. This translates into CSARDRRDRLYEQYF.

This clonotype was detected only a few times. This chain connects TRBV24-1 to TRBJ1-5; D not resolved. The CDR3 is made up of 13 amino acids. The ends were cut back, 5 bases at V and 5 bases at J, with 9 bases in the middle. The germline gives CDR1 KGHDR, CDR2 SFDVKD. CDR3 region: CATSVAGYQPQHF. The CDR3 DNA reads TGTGCCACCAGTGTCGCGGGGTATCAGCCCCAGCATTTT.

The gene calls are TRBV28 and TRBJ2-7; TRBD2 matches 12 bases. The CDR3 has 15 amino acids. Germline values: CDR1 MDHEN, CDR2 SYDVKM. The V and J ends lost 6 bases and 0 bases, in that order; junction bases with no gene match: 3. The CDR3 DNA sequence: TGTGCCAGCAGACTAGCGGGGGGTGTCTCCTACGAGCAGTACTTC. It is translated as CASRLAGGVSYEQYF. The whole variable domain, filled in from reference TRBV28 and TRBJ2-7, reads DVKVTQSSRYLVKRTGEKVFLECVQDMDHENMFWYRQDPGLGLRLIYFSYDVKMKEKGDIPEGYSVSREKKERFSLILESASTNQTSMYLCASRLAGGVSYEQYFGPGTRLTVT.

This clonotype has more than one count but fewer than ten. The V and J genes are TRBV5-1 and TRBJ2-7, with 10 bases lining up with TRBD2. The ends lost 1 base at V and 2 bases at J; junction bases unmatched: 6. Germline V lookup: CDR1 SGHRS, CDR2 YFSETQ. The CDR3 contains 16 residues. CDR3 loop: CASSLLRTSGTYEQYF. The CDR3 region has the DNA TGCGCCAGCAGCTTGTTGAGGACTAGCGGAACCTACGAGCAGTACTTC.

The rearrangement links TRBV20-1 to TRBJ2-5, with D possibly being TRBD2 (5 bases). The germline V and J ends were trimmed by 1 base and 4 bases, with 19 bases remaining between them. Per the germline V gene, CDR1 is DFQATT and CDR2 is SNEGSKA (reference sequence). The CDR3 spans 16 residues. The CDR3 DNA sequence: TGCAGTGCTAGAGGCCCTGGTAATTTGGGGAGAGAGACCCAGTACTTC. It yields the protein CSARGPGNLGRETQYF.

The V gene is TRBV7-2, the J gene TRBJ2-3; 12 nucleotides agree with TRBD2. The length of the CDR3 is 16 residues. Trimming took 5 bases from V and 1 from J; bases not matched to a gene: 4. CDR1 SGHTA and CDR2 FQGNSA come from the germline V gene. CDR3 loop: CASSKSSGRGTDTQYF. As DNA, the CDR3 is TGTGCCAGCAGCAAATCTAGCGGGAGGGGCACAGATACGCAGTATTTT. The full variable domain, rest sourced from reference TRBV7-2 and TRBJ2-3, is GAGVSQSPSNKVTEKGKDVELRCDPISGHTALYWYRQSLGQGLEFLIYFQGNSAPDKSGLPSDRFSAERTGGSVSTLTIQRTQQEDSAVYLCASSKSSGRGTDTQYFGPGTRLTVL.

This clonotype was observed a handful of times. The gene calls are TRBV11-2 and TRBJ2-1, with D perhaps assigned TRBD1 or TRBD2 (5 bases each). The CDR3 is 13 residues long. V was clipped by 0 bases and J by 13 bases, with 13 bases between them. Germline lookup yields CDR1 SGHAT and CDR2 FQNNGV. CDR3: CASSLDLVRGQFF. CDR3 bases: TGTGCCAGCAGCTTAGATTTGGTCCGGGGCCAGTTCTTC.

The chain has TRBV20-1 and TRBJ1-5; D remains ambiguous. This CDR3 region has 14 residues. V was clipped by 1 base and J by 4 bases, with 11 bases between them. Per the germline V gene, CDR1 is DFQATT and CDR2 is SNEGSKA (reference sequence). The CDR3 protein is CSARVGVRNQPQHF. For the CDR3, the DNA is TGCAGTGCTAGAGTTGGGGTACGGAATCAGCCCCAGCATTTT.

This clonotype was seen only a few times. This sequence joins TRBV7-2 and TRBJ1-5; tentative D call: TRBD1 (6 bases). Trimming took off 1 base at V and 0 bases at J, with 10 bases between the two ends. Germline loops: CDR1 SGHTA, CDR2 FQGNSA. The CDR3 extends over 16 amino acids. CDR3 amino acids: CASSLVGTNSNQPQHF. CDR3 coding DNA: TGTGCCAGCAGCTTAGTTGGGACAAATAGCAATCAGCCCCAGCATTTT.

V and J are TRBV27 and TRBJ1-1; D is undetermined. The V gene's germline CDR1 is MNHEY and CDR2 SMNVEV (reference sequence). CDR3 length: 14 residues. Trimming removed 6 bases at V and 0 bases at J, with 11 bases between. In nucleotides, the CDR3 is TGTGCCAGCAGACAACCACTTATGAACACTGAAGCTTTCTTT. It yields the protein CASRQPLMNTEAFF.

This clonotype has a handful of counts. This CDR3 reads CASSVGGAQWPQHF. The CDR3, as DNA: TGTGCCAGCAGCGTAGGGGGGGCCCAATGGCCCCAGCATTTT. The chain combines TRBV9 with TRBJ1-5, with D perhaps matching TRBD1 (6 bases). Between the trimmed V and J ends, which lost 0 bases and 9 bases, there was a span of 13 bases. The CDR3 extends over 14 amino acids. Germline V gene lookup returns CDR1 SGDLS and CDR2 YYNGEE.

This clonotype showed up just a few times. The J gene is TRBJ2-3, the V gene TRBV5-1; no clear D gene. Between the trimmed V and J ends, which lost 0 bases and 3 bases, there was a span of 14 bases. CDR1 SGHRS and CDR2 YFSETQ come from the germline V gene. The CDR3 is made up of 16 amino acids. The CDR3 spells CASSLGRFGPTDTQYF. In DNA form, the CDR3 reads TGCGCCAGCAGCTTGGGGCGATTCGGTCCGACAGATACGCAGTATTTT.

This clonotype has a handful of counts. CDR3: CASSHWDSPYEQYF. CDR3 bases: TGTGCCAGCAGCCATTGGGACAGTCCCTACGAGCAGTACTTC. The V gene is TRBV6-1, the J gene TRBJ2-7; 7 bases are a match to TRBD1. V was clipped by 6 bases and J by 2 bases; unmatched bases: 7. This CDR3 comprises 14 residues. In germline, CDR1 is MNHNS, CDR2 SASEGT.

The chain combines TRBV6-2 or TRBV6-3 with TRBJ2-3; TRBD2 might be the D (6 bases). V lost 6 bases and J lost 5, with 12 bases in between. The length of the CDR3 is 13 residues. Germline lookup yields CDR1 MNHEY and CDR2 SVGEGT. Here the CDR3 DNA reads TGTGCCAGCAGAAGGGACGGGGGAGATACGCAGTATTTT. It yields the protein CASRRDGGDTQYF.

This CDR3 is CASSQVSGGGRHSVYGYTF. In DNA, the CDR3 is TGTGCCAGCAGCCAGGTATCGGGGGGCGGCCGACATTCTGTCTATGGCTACACCTTC. This rearrangement joins TRBV3-1 to TRBJ1-2; TRBD1 is a possible D gene (6 bases). Germline V lookup: CDR1 LGHDT, CDR2 YNNKEL (reference sequence). This CDR3 is 19 amino acids long. V gave up 3 bases and J gave up 4 bases, with 27 bases separating them.

The rearrangement joins TRBV11-1 to TRBJ1-4; 7 nucleotides line up with TRBD1. The length of the CDR3 is 15 residues. Germline CDR1 and CDR2: SGHAT and FQDESV (reference sequence). Trimming took 1 base from V and 8 from J; bases not matched to a gene: 7. The CDR3 region is CASSLVRGQPEKLFF. The CDR3 DNA reads TGTGCCAGCAGCTTAGTCCGGGGACAGCCGGAAAAACTGTTTTTT.